Sequencing of this T cell receptor beta chain was carried out in a study of OX40 agonist ivuxolimab in advanced cancers. Across the whole study: In this trial design, patients received ivuxolimab intravenously at 0.01 to 10 mg/kg every 2 weeks.

Here immunoSEQ multiplex PCR was the method, and the copy in TCRdb shows in-frame clones only, minus some. The sample includes 35,000 to 45,000 clones, roughly nine tenths seen only once; the top ten take under 30%. Germline CDR1 reads SEHNR; CDR2 reads FQNEAQ (reference sequence). This CDR3 comprises 12 residues. V was shortened by 6 bases and J by 7 bases, with 10 bases between the two germline ends. The sample in question was CD4+ or CD8+ T cells sorted from blood, obtained in a trial of the OX40 agonist ivuxolimab. The receptor was derived from an adult with an advanced solid tumor such as melanoma, head and neck, liver or kidney cancer. The chain combines TRBV7-9 with TRBJ2-1; D perhaps matches TRBD1 (5 bases). In DNA, the CDR3 is TGTGCCAGCAGACAGGAGAGGAATGAGCAGTTCTTC. It specifies CASRQERNEQFF.